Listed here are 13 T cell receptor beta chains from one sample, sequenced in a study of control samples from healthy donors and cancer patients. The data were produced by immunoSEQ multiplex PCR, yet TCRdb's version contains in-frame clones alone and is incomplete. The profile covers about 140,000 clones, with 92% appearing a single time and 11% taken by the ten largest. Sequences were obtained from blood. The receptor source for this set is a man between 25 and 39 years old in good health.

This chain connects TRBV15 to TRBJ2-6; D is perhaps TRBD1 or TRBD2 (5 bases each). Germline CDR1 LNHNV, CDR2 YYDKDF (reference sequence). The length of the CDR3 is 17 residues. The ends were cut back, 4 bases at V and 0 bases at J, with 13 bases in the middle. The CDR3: CATSKGRGYSGANVLTF. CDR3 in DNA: TGTGCCACCAGCAAAGGTCGGGGCTACTCTGGGGCCAACGTCCTGACTTTC. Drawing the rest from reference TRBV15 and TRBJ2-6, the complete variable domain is DAMVIQNPRYQVTQFGKPVTLSCSQTLNHNVMYWYQQKSSQAPKLLFHYYDKDFNNEADTPDNFQSRRPNTSFCFLDIRSPGLGDTAMYLCATSKGRGYSGANVLTFGAGSRLTVL.

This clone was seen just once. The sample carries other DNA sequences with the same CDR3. The CDR3 DNA sequence: TGTGCCAGCAGCCCCGGAGAGGGATACGAGCAGTACTTC. Residues: CASSPGEGYEQYF. This rearrangement joins TRBV11-2 to TRBJ2-7; tentative D call: TRBD2 (5 bases). CDR3 length equals 13 residues. CDR1 is SGHAT, CDR2 FQNNGV, per germline. The germline V and J ends were trimmed by 5 bases and 4 bases, with 12 bases remaining between them.

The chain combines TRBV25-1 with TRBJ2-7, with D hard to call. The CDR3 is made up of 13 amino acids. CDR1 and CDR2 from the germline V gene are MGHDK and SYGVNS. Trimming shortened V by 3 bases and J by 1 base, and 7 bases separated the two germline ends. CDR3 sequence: CASSEAGSYEQYF. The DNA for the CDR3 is TGTGCCAGCAGTGAGGCCGGATCCTACGAGCAGTACTTC.

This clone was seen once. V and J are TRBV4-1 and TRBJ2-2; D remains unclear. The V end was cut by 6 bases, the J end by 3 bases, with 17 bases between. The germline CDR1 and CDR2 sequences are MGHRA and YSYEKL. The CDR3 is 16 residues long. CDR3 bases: TGCGCCAGCAGGCATCAACTTCGTCGGGACACCGGGGAGCTGTTTTTT. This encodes CASRHQLRRDTGELFF.

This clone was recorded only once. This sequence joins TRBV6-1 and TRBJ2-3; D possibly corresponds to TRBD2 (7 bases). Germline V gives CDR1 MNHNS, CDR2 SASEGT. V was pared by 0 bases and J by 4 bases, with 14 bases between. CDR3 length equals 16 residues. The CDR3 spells CASSEAQGRAPDTQYF. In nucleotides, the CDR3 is TGTGCCAGCAGTGAAGCGCAGGGGAGGGCCCCAGATACGCAGTATTTT.

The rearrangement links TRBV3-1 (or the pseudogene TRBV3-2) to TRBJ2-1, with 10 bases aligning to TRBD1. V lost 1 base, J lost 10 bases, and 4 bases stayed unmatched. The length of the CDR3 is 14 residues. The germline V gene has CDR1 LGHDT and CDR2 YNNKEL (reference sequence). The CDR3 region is CASSQATGGREQFF. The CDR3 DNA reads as TGTGCCAGCAGCCAAGCGACAGGGGGCAGAGAGCAGTTCTTC.

In DNA form, the CDR3 reads TGTGCCAGCAGTTTATATGTGAGGGGGAATGAGCAGTTCTTC. Its protein product is CASSLYVRGNEQFF. The chain links TRBV28 to TRBJ2-1; tentative D call: TRBD1 (6 bases). The ends were cut back, 1 base at V and 7 bases at J, with 11 bases in the middle. The CDR3 totals 14 residues. Germline CDR1 and CDR2: MDHEN and SYDVKM.

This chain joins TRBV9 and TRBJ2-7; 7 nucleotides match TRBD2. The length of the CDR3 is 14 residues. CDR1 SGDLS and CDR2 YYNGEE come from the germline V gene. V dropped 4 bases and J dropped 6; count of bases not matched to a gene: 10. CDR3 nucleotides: TGTGCCAGCAGCTTCGGGACTACCCCCGTCGAGCAGTACTTC. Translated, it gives CASSFGTTPVEQYF.

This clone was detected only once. The CDR3 coding sequence is TGCAGTGCTACCCCTGAAGATACGCAGTATTTT. This sequence encodes CSATPEDTQYF. The rearrangement links TRBV20-1 to TRBJ2-3; no clear D gene. The germline gives CDR1 DFQATT, CDR2 SNEGSKA (reference sequence). The CDR3 has 11 residues. V was clipped by 4 bases and J by 5 bases, with 7 bases between them.

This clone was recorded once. The CDR3 sequence: CSAPISGYTF. In DNA form, the CDR3 reads TGCAGTGCTCCCATATCGGGTTACACCTTC. The gene calls are TRBV20-1 and TRBJ1-2; no clear D. CDR3 size: 10 residues. The V end was cut by 5 bases, the J end by 11 bases, with 12 bases between. Germline lookup yields CDR1 DFQATT and CDR2 SNEGSKA (reference sequence).

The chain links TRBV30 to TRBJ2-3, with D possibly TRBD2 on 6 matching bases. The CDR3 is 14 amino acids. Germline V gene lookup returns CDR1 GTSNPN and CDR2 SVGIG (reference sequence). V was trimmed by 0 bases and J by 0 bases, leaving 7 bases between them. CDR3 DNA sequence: TGTGCCTGGAGTGTGGGGACTAGCACAGATACGCAGTATTTT. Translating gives CAWSVGTSTDTQYF. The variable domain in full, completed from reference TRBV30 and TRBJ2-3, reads SQTIHQWPATLVQPVGSPLSLECTVEGTSNPNLYWYRQAAGRGLQLLFYSVGIGQISSEVPQNLSASRPQDRQFILSSKKLLLSDSGFYLCAWSVGTSTDTQYFGPGTRLTVL.

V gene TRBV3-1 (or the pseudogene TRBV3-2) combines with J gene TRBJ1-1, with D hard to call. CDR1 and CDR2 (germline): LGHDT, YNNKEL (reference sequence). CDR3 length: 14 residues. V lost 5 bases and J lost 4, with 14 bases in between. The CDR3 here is CASSAKTGGTEAFF. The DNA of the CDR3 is TGTGCCAGCAGCGCAAAAACGGGCGGCACTGAAGCTTTCTTT.

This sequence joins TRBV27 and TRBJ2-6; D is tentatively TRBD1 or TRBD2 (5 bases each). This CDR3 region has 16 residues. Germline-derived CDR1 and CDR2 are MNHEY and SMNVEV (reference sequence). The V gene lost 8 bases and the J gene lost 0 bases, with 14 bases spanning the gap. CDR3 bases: TGTGCCAGCTCCCGGGACGGTGGCTCTGGGGCCAACGTCCTGACTTTC. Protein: CASSRDGGSGANVLTF.